These T cell receptor beta chains were read from a single sample in a study of T cell changes during pregnancy in multiple sclerosis. Some clones are missing from TCRdb's copy, which holds only in-frame ones; the method was immunoSEQ multiplex PCR. The data hold about 110,000 clones, with less than 95% observed a single time. The sequencing here drew on peripheral blood, taken before pregnancy. The receptor source for this set is a female donor with multiple sclerosis, enrolled in a pregnancy study. The CDR3 runs from the conserved cysteine through the conserved F or W. The order of the fields is D gene, clone size, J gene, V gene, CDR3 protein, CDR3 DNA. D genes are given only for firm matches. Some rows have no size entry. The others give once, few or many, or a class for an expanded clone.

D: .
size: .
J: TRBJ2-5
V: TRBV20-1
CDR3: CSAAGETQYF
DNA: TGCAGTGCCGCGGGGGAGACCCAGTACTTC

D: .
size: .
J: TRBJ1-4
V: TRBV6-6
CDR3: CASSYRAAGREKLFF
DNA: TGTGCCAGCAGTTACCGGGCCGCGGGCCGTGAAAAACTGTTTTTT

D: TRBD1
size: .
J: TRBJ1-1
V: TRBV11-1
CDR3: CASSSPRQGIPDTEAFF
DNA: TGTGCCAGCAGCTCCCCCAGACAGGGAATACCGGACACTGAAGCTTTCTTT

D: .
size: .
J: TRBJ2-2
V: TRBV6-1
CDR3: CASSILTGTGELFF
DNA: TGTGCCAGCAGCATCCTAACCGGCACCGGGGAGCTGTTTTTT

D: TRBD1
size: .
J: TRBJ2-7
V: TRBV5-1
CDR3: CASSLGSQGVYEQYF
DNA: TGCGCCAGCAGCTTGGGTAGTCAGGGGGTCTACGAGCAGTACTTC

D: .
size: once
J: TRBJ2-2
V: TRBV9
CDR3: CASSSPVTGRGAGELFF
DNA: TGTGCCAGCAGCTCACCCGTGACAGGCCGAGGCGCCGGGGAGCTGTTTTTT

D: .
size: few
J: TRBJ1-2
V: TRBV19
CDR3: CASSIVTTHYGYTF
DNA: TGTGCCAGTAGTATAGTGACGACACACTATGGCTACACCTTC

D: TRBD1
size: few
J: TRBJ1-2
V: TRBV19
CDR3: CASSGGTGNDYGYTF
DNA: TGTGCCAGTAGTGGAGGGACAGGGAACGACTATGGCTACACCTTC

D: .
size: .
J: TRBJ1-4
V: TRBV9
CDR3: CASSPRGMGEKLFF
DNA: TGTGCCAGCAGCCCTCGGGGGATGGGTGAAAAACTGTTTTTT

D: .
size: .
J: TRBJ1-2
V: TRBV2
CDR3: CASHTGMEGYTF
DNA: TGTGCCAGCCATACAGGGATGGAAGGCTACACCTTC

D: TRBD1
size: .
J: TRBJ2-7
V: TRBV6-5
CDR3: CASSPPGQGFDEQYF
DNA: TGTGCCAGCAGTCCGCCGGGACAGGGGTTCGACGAGCAGTACTTC

D: TRBD1
size: .
J: TRBJ1-1
V: TRBV30
CDR3: CAWKDRDTEAFF
DNA: TGTGCCTGGAAAGACAGGGACACTGAAGCTTTCTTT

D: TRBD1
size: .
J: TRBJ1-1
V: TRBV29-1
CDR3: CSVEDQRDRGSTEAFF
DNA: TGCAGCGTTGAAGATCAGCGGGACAGGGGATCCACTGAAGCTTTCTTT

D: .
size: .
J: TRBJ2-3
V: TRBV4-1
CDR3: CASSQEVQGTDTQYF
DNA: TGCGCCAGCAGCCAAGAGGTCCAGGGAACAGATACGCAGTATTTT

D: TRBD2
size: .
J: TRBJ2-7
V: TRBV6-1
CDR3: CASSPSGKVYEQYF
DNA: TGTGCCAGCAGCCCCAGCGGGAAGGTCTACGAGCAGTACTTC

D: TRBD1
size: .
J: TRBJ1-4
V: TRBV6-6
CDR3: CASRRSGQGYEKLFF
DNA: TGTGCCAGCAGGAGATCAGGACAGGGGTATGAAAAACTGTTTTTT

D: .
size: .
J: TRBJ1-2
V: TRBV7-2
CDR3: CASSLGAYDGYTF
DNA: TGTGCCAGCAGCTTAGGAGCCTACGATGGCTACACCTTC

D: TRBD1
size: .
J: TRBJ2-7
V: TRBV19
CDR3: CATYLADRFYEQYF
DNA: TGTGCCACCTACCTGGCGGACAGGTTCTACGAGCAGTACTTC

D: .
size: .
J: TRBJ2-6
V: TRBV7-9
CDR3: CASSSAGLGANVLTF
DNA: TGTGCCAGCAGCTCGGCAGGGCTGGGGGCCAACGTCCTGACTTTC

D: .
size: .
J: TRBJ1-1
V: TRBV2
CDR3: CASSREGTNEAFF
DNA: TGTGCCAGCAGTAGGGAGGGGACAAACGAAGCTTTCTTT

D: TRBD1
size: once
J: TRBJ1-2
V: TRBV19
CDR3: CASSIATGGYGYTF
DNA: TGTGCCAGTAGTATCGCTACAGGGGGGTATGGCTACACCTTC

D: .
size: .
J: TRBJ1-6
V: TRBV10-3
CDR3: CAISVGADNSPLHF
DNA: TGTGCCATCAGTGTTGGGGCGGACAATTCACCCCTCCACTTT

D: .
size: .
J: TRBJ2-7
V: TRBV28
CDR3: CASSLMGTNSYEQYF
DNA: TGTGCCAGCAGTTTAATGGGGACAAACTCCTACGAGCAGTACTTC

D: .
size: .
J: TRBJ1-4
V: TRBV7-9
CDR3: CASSFGGTNEKLFF
DNA: TGTGCCAGCAGCTTTGGGGGGACTAATGAAAAACTGTTTTTT

D: TRBD2
size: .
J: TRBJ2-1
V: TRBV29-1
CDR3: CSVEGYSGKRGEQFF
DNA: TGCAGCGTTGAAGGGTATAGCGGGAAGAGAGGTGAGCAGTTCTTC

D: TRBD2
size: .
J: TRBJ2-1
V: TRBV7-9
CDR3: CASSDPGLAGVNEQFF
DNA: TGTGCCAGCAGCGATCCGGGACTAGCGGGAGTCAATGAGCAGTTCTTC

D: TRBD1
size: .
J: TRBJ2-7
V: TRBV28
CDR3: CASSLMGTGVYEQYF
DNA: TGTGCCAGCAGTTTAATGGGGACAGGGGTCTACGAGCAGTACTTC

D: TRBD1
size: .
J: TRBJ2-3
V: TRBV4-2
CDR3: CASSGTGGPDTQYF
DNA: TGTGCCAGCAGTGGGACAGGGGGTCCAGATACGCAGTATTTT

D: .
size: .
J: TRBJ2-5
V: TRBV5-8
CDR3: CASSPQGLQETQYF
DNA: TGTGCCAGCAGCCCTCAGGGTCTTCAAGAGACCCAGTACTTC

D: .
size: .
J: TRBJ1-2
V: TRBV10-3
CDR3: CAISEQGWGYTF
DNA: TGTGCCATCAGTGAACAGGGCTGGGGCTACACCTTC